The sequence of this TCR beta chain was determined in a study of blood T cell repertoires in COVID-19. Those enrolled, adults aged 18 to 89 years, came from 20 to 25 US areas. Clones were sequenced by immunoSEQ multiplex PCR, and TCRdb holds only the in-frame ones, with some missing. The table includes some 130,000 clones, about nine tenths detected once. The CDR3 is made up of 14 amino acids. CDR1 is MDHEN and CDR2 is SYDVKM in the germline V gene. Germline trimming cut 5 bases from V and 3 bases from J; bases unmatched to any gene: 6. This chain joins TRBV28 and TRBJ2-7, with 8 bases aligning to TRBD1. Sequencing input: PBMCs or T cells enriched from blood (not recorded which). The receptor's source is a man aged 50-60 years who had recovered from COVID-19. The CDR3 loop is CASSTPGQVYEQYF. For the CDR3, the DNA is TGTGCCAGCAGTACCCCGGGACAGGTCTACGAGCAGTACTTC.